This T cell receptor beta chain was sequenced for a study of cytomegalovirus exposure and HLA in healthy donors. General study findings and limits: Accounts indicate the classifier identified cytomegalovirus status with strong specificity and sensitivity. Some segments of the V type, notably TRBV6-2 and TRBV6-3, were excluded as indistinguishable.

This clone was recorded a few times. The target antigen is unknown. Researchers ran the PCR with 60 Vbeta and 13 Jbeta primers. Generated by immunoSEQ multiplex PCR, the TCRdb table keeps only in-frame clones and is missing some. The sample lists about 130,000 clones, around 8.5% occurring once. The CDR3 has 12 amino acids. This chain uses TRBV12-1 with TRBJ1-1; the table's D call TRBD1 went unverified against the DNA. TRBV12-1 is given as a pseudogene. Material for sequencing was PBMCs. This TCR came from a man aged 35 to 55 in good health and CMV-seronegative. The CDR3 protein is CASSRGSTEAFF. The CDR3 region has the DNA TGTGCCAGCAGCAGGGGAAGTACTGAAGCTTTCTTT.